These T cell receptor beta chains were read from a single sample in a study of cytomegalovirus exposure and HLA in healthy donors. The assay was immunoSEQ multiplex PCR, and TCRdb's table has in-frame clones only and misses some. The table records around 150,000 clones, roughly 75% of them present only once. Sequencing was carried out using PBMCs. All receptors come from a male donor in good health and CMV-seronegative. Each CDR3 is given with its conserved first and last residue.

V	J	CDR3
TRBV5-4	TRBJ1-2	CASSWNRGVGGYTF
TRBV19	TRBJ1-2	CASTLDRGYGYTF
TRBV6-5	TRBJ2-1	CASSPTRDYYNEQFF
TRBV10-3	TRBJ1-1	CAIKDGTGAAFF
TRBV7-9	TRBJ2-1	CASSFGLAGRISYNEQFF
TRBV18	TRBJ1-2	CASSLQGASRDGYTF
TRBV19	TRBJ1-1	CASSTTSRNTEAFF
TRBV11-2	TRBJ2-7	CASSFGLDSQYF
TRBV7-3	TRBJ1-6	CASSPDRVNSPLHF
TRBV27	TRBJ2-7	CASSLSKTNYEQYF
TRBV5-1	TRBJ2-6	CASSTLRYRSSGANVLTF
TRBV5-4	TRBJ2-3	CASSLATSGSDTQYF
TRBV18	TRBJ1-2	CASSPGTDYGYTF
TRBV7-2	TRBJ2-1	CASSFRSGSGSYNEQFF
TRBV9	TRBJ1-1	CASSSDSNTEAFF
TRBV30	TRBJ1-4	CAWSPGTNEKLFF
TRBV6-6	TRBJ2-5	CASSYSTAGETQYF
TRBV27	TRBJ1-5	CASSLQYSNQPQHF
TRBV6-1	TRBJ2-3	CASSEYRTNTQYF
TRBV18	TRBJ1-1	CASSPRQGGTEAFF
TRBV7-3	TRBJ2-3	CASSLTGGSAGTDTQYF
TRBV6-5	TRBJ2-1	CASSDAGYNEQFF
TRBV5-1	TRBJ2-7	CASSLYPGLDIYEQYF
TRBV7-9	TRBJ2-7	CASSLGQYYEQYF
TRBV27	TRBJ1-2	CASSPDRANYGYTF
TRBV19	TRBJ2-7	CASSIGTGTFYEQYF
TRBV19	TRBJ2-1	CASSIDVLRFYNEQFF
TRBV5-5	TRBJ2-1	CASSLNRKGNEQFF
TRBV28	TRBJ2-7	CASSWADIYYEQYF
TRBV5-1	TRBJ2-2	CASSLQRTMPGELFF
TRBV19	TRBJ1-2	CASSIEGGNYGYTF
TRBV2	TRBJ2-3	CASSPGTSGGDTQYF
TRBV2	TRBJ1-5	CASSEGQGLSQPQHF
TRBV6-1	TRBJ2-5	CASILSPGLKETQYF
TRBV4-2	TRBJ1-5	CASSQGEEQPQHF
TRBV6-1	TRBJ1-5	CASSEEIGGVQPQHF
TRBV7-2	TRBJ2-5	CASSLAGGGQETQYF
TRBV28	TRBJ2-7	CASSLVAGNLYEQYF
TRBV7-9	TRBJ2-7	CASSLQGAEQYF
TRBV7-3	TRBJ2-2	CASSSSGGVVTGELFF
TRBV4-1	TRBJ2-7	CASSHDRGPYEQYF
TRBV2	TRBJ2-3	CASSVRDTQYF
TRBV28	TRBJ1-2	CASSQGNYGYTF
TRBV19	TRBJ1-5	CASSTPPGAQHF
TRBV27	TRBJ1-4	CASSLSPKSEKLFF
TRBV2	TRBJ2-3	CASSEAGTKSADTQYF
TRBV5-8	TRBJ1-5	CASSLGAGRGNQPQHF
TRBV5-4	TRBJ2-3	CASSLDPGGRASDTQYF
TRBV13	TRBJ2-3	CASSLLTDTQYF
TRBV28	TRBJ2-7	CASSLSYRGYYEQYF
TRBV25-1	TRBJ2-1	CASSEPGTMSNEQFF
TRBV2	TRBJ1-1	CASQGGVDTEAFF
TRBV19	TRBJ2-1	CASSEGHSYNEQFF
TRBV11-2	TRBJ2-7	CAGSPLQGPEQYF
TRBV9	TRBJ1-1	CASSVDTRYTEAFF
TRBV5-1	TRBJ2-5	CASSFSGSYQETQYF